These T cell receptor beta chains were read from a single sample in a study of cytomegalovirus exposure and HLA in healthy donors. Generated by immunoSEQ multiplex PCR, the TCRdb table keeps only in-frame clones and is missing some. The sample lists some 150,000 clones; 70% to 80% were seen once. The source material was PBMCs. The receptors here all came from a man in his fifties in good health and CMV-seropositive. The CDR3 runs from the conserved cysteine through the conserved F or W. A D gene is named only where the DNA matches it firmly. Clone size is given for some rows only: seen once, a few or many times, or a class if the clone is expanded.

V	J	D	size	CDR3	DNA
TRBV5-4	TRBJ2-5	TRBD2	.	CASSLAATGVETQYF	TGTGCCAGCAGCCTAGCGGCAACCGGGGTTGAGACCCAGTACTTC
TRBV6-4	TRBJ1-5	TRBD1	.	CASSATGAGQPQHF	TGTGCCAGCAGTGCTACAGGGGCCGGTCAGCCCCAGCATTTT
TRBV28	TRBJ1-5	.	.	CASSLYSSNQPQHF	TGTGCCAGCAGTCTTTACAGTAGCAATCAGCCCCAGCATTTT
TRBV6-5	TRBJ2-7	.	.	CASSTHSHEQYF	TGTGCCAGCAGTACTCACAGCCACGAGCAGTACTTC
TRBV2	TRBJ2-5	.	.	CASTPGLAAGQETQYF	TGTGCCAGCACCCCCGGGCTAGCCGCCGGGCAAGAGACCCAGTACTTC
TRBV5-1	TRBJ2-7	.	.	CASSPGTGHPHEQYF	TGCGCCAGCAGCCCGGGGACTGGCCACCCCCACGAGCAGTACTTC
TRBV7-8	TRBJ1-4	TRBD1	.	CASSLMGQGMYEKLFF	TGTGCCAGCAGCTTAATGGGACAGGGGATGTATGAAAAACTGTTTTTT
TRBV6-1	TRBJ2-2	TRBD1	few	CASRLQGRNTGELFF	TGTGCCAGCAGGCTACAGGGGCGGAACACCGGGGAGCTGTTTTTT
TRBV5-1	TRBJ1-6	TRBD1	.	CASSSGTGLSPLHF	TGCGCCAGCAGCTCCGGGACAGGGCTATCACCCCTCCACTTT
TRBV27	TRBJ1-1	.	once	CASRAGGDTEAFF	TGTGCCAGCAGGGCGGGCGGGGACACTGAAGCTTTCTTT
TRBV29-1	TRBJ2-3	.	.	CSVVLTRRGPTDTQYF	TGCAGCGTTGTTTTGACTAGGCGGGGGCCCACAGATACGCAGTATTTT
TRBV7-8	TRBJ1-5	.	once	CASSPSRWRGSNQPQHF	TGTGCCAGCAGCCCGAGTAGGTGGCGCGGTAGCAATCAGCCCCAGCATTTT
TRBV30	TRBJ2-6	TRBD1	.	CAWSKPGQGAGPSSGANVLTF	TGTGCCTGGAGTAAGCCGGGACAGGGGGCGGGCCCTTCCTCTGGGGCCAACGTCCTGACTTTC
TRBV6-1	TRBJ2-3	.	.	CASSVRPAQADTQYF	TGTGCCAGCAGTGTCAGACCGGCGCAGGCAGATACGCAGTATTTT
TRBV5-1	TRBJ2-4	.	.	CASSLGQGGGDIQYF	TGCGCCAGCAGCTTGGGACAGGGAGGAGGAGACATTCAGTACTTC
TRBV2	TRBJ2-3	TRBD2	.	CASRFEREGTDTQYF	TGTGCCAGCAGATTCGAGCGGGAGGGCACAGATACGCAGTATTTT
TRBV5-4	TRBJ2-2	TRBD2	.	CASSLGLAVNTGELFF	TGTGCCAGCAGCTTAGGTCTAGCGGTGAACACCGGGGAGCTGTTTTTT
TRBV28	TRBJ1-4	.	.	CASSAPGSPNEKLFF	TGTGCCAGCAGTGCACCTGGCAGTCCTAATGAAAAACTGTTTTTT
TRBV28	TRBJ1-4	.	.	CASSSFLGGSNEKLFF	TGTGCCAGCAGTTCGTTCCTTGGAGGTTCTAATGAAAAACTGTTTTTT
TRBV5-4	TRBJ2-5	TRBD2	.	CASSSPTSGETQYF	TGTGCCAGCAGCTCACCGACTAGCGGGGAGACCCAGTACTTC